This entry lists 18 T cell receptor beta chains sequenced from one sample in a study of blood T cell repertoires in COVID-19. The data were produced by immunoSEQ multiplex PCR, yet TCRdb's version contains in-frame clones alone and is incomplete. This sample has about 230,000 clones, with approximately 84% found just once. The sample was peripheral blood. All receptors derive from a man over 45 with COVID-19, enrolled during active disease.

In its sample, this clone was seen once. The chain links TRBV7-3 to TRBJ2-2, with 9 positions matching TRBD2. This CDR3 region has 16 residues. Germline CDR1 is SGHTA and CDR2 is FQGTGA. V was clipped by 5 bases and J by 4 bases; unmatched bases: 8. The CDR3 coding sequence is TGTGCCAGCAGCCCGAGCGGGGGGTCCGGCACCGGGGAGCTGTTTTTT. This encodes CASSPSGGSGTGELFF.

The gene calls are TRBV9 and TRBJ2-1, with 9 bases identical to TRBD2. This CDR3 region has 16 residues. Germline assignment: CDR1 SGDLS and CDR2 YYNGEE. Trimming took 3 bases from V and 0 from J; bases not matched to a gene: 4. The CDR3 sequence: CASSARTSASYNEQFF. CDR3 bases: TGTGCCAGCAGCGCCCGGACTAGCGCCTCCTACAATGAGCAGTTCTTC.

The chain recombines TRBV5-4 with TRBJ2-2; D might be TRBD2 (5 bases). Per the germline V gene, CDR1 is SGHNT and CDR2 is YYREEE (reference sequence). V was clipped by 7 bases and J by 3 bases, with 13 bases between them. The CDR3 runs 14 residues. This CDR3 is CASAPRADTGELFF. The CDR3 nucleotides are TGTGCCAGCGCCCCGAGGGCGGACACCGGGGAGCTGTTTTTT.

The chain has TRBV9 and TRBJ2-7; TRBD2 might be the D (5 bases). CDR1 and CDR2 from the germline V gene are SGDLS and YYNGEE. V lost 0 bases to trimming and J lost 7 bases, with 17 bases between them. This CDR3 spans 15 amino acids. DNA for the CDR3: TGTGCCAGCAGCGTAGATCTGGACCCAAAGCGGGAGCAGTACTTC. It codes for CASSVDLDPKREQYF.

This chain joins TRBV19 and TRBJ2-1, with D perhaps TRBD2 (6 bases). V was clipped by 7 bases and J by 0 bases, with 13 bases between them. Germline V lookup: CDR1 LNHDA, CDR2 SQIVND (reference sequence). The CDR3 consists of 15 residues. As DNA, the CDR3 is TGTGCCAGTACCCCTGGGGGGAGCTCCTACAATGAGCAGTTCTTC. Translated: CASTPGGSSYNEQFF.

The chain has TRBV18 and TRBJ1-3; weak D call: TRBD1 (5 bases). The CDR3 has 15 amino acids. Germline lookup yields CDR1 KGHSH and CDR2 LQKENI. V lost 2 bases to trimming and J lost 2 bases, with 10 bases between them. The CDR3 nucleotides read TGTGCCAGCTCACCAGCGACAGTGGCTGGAAACACCATATATTTT. Encoded protein: CASSPATVAGNTIYF.

J is TRBJ2-1 and V is TRBV29-1; 8 bases map to TRBD2. V gave up 0 bases and J gave up 0 bases; unmatched junction bases: 4. The CDR3 extends over 16 amino acids. Germline V gene lookup returns CDR1 SQVTM and CDR2 ANQGSEA. The CDR3 loop is CSVEDRGGSSYNEQFF. As DNA, the CDR3 is TGCAGCGTTGAAGATCGCGGGGGGAGCTCCTACAATGAGCAGTTCTTC.

The chain combines TRBV5-1 with TRBJ1-4; D uncertain. CDR1 is SGHRS, CDR2 YFSETQ, per germline. The CDR3 extends over 14 amino acids. Trimming left V 0 bases short and J 5 bases short, with 8 bases between. The CDR3 DNA reads TGCGCCAGCAGCTTGGGATCAGAAAATGAAAAACTGTTTTTT. It encodes CASSLGSENEKLFF. Full variable domain (remainder filled in from reference TRBV5-1 and TRBJ1-4): KAGVTQTPRYLIKTRGQQVTLSCSPISGHRSVSWYQQTPGQGLQFLFEYFSETQRNKGNFPGRFSGRQFSNSRSEMNVSTLELGDSALYLCASSLGSENEKLFFGSGTQLSVL.

The rearrangement joins TRBV11-3 to TRBJ2-1, with D tentatively TRBD2 (5 bases). The V end was cut by 1 base, the J end by 8 bases, with 9 bases between. CDR1 and CDR2 from the germline V gene are SGHNT and YENEEA. There are 13 residues in the CDR3. The chain's CDR3 is CASSLGVGDEQFF. Written as DNA, the CDR3 is TGTGCCAGCAGCTTAGGGGTCGGGGATGAGCAGTTCTTC.

CDR3 nucleotide sequence: TGTGCCAGCAGCCTAGACAGGGGTGAGACCCAGTACTTC. Residues: CASSLDRGETQYF. The chain joins TRBV7-9 to TRBJ2-5, with 8 bases identical to TRBD1. In germline, CDR1 is SEHNR, CDR2 FQNEAQ (reference sequence). Trimming removed 5 bases from V and 5 bases from J; junction bases left unmatched: 4. The CDR3 totals 13 residues. Based on the CDR3 plus reference TRBV7-9 and TRBJ2-5, the full variable domain is DTGVSQNPRHKITKRGQNVTFRCDPISEHNRLYWYRQTLGQGPEFLTYFQNEAQLEKSRLLSDRFSAERPKGSFSTLEIQRTEQGDSAMYLCASSLDRGETQYFGPGTRLLVL.

The chain recombines TRBV11-3 with TRBJ2-1, with 8 bases identical to TRBD2. The CDR3 extends over 16 amino acids. CDR1 SGHNT and CDR2 YENEEA come from the germline V gene. After removal of 1 base from V and 7 bases from J, the junction contained 9 bases not matched to a gene. This CDR3 is CASSLGSGKPGNEQFF. For the CDR3, the DNA is TGTGCCAGCAGCTTAGGTAGCGGGAAACCCGGGAATGAGCAGTTCTTC. Based on the CDR3 plus reference TRBV11-3 and TRBJ2-1, the full variable domain is EAGVVQSPRYKIIEKKQPVAFWCNPISGHNTLYWYLQNLGQGPELLIRYENEEAVDDSQLPKDRFSAERLKGVDSTLKIQPAELGDSAVYLCASSLGSGKPGNEQFFGPGTRLTVL.

This clone was seen a single time. The chain is built from TRBV6-4 and TRBJ1-1; D is unresolved. Germline CDR1 MRHNA, CDR2 SNTAGT. V was pared by 8 bases and J by 4 bases, with 11 bases between. The CDR3 covers 12 residues. CDR3 nucleotides: TGTGCCAGCCGGGATGTAGGCACTGAAGCTTTCTTT. Its translation: CASRDVGTEAFF.

V usage is TRBV6-5 and J usage is TRBJ1-3; TRBD1 is a possible D gene (6 bases). Looked up from germline, CDR1 is MNHEY and CDR2 is SVGAGI. The length of the CDR3 is 13 residues. Trimming took off 10 bases at V and 3 bases at J, with 13 bases between the two ends. As DNA, the CDR3 is TGTGCCACCCAAAAGGGGGTTGGAAACACCATATATTTT. As protein: CATQKGVGNTIYF.

Written as DNA, the CDR3 is TGTGCCAGCAGTGAAGCGCTTGGACAGGGAACCACTGAAGCTTTCTTT. It encodes CASSEALGQGTTEAFF. The chain is built from TRBV6-1 and TRBJ1-1, with 8 bases that match TRBD1. Germline loops: CDR1 MNHNS, CDR2 SASEGT. V lost 0 bases to trimming and J lost 4 bases; unmatched junction nucleotides: 7. There are 16 residues in the CDR3.

V is TRBV7-3 and J is TRBJ2-3, with a weak D call TRBD1 (6 bases). With 2 bases removed from V and 6 bases from J, the gap between germline ends came to 12 bases. Germline V CDR1 and CDR2: SGHTA, FQGTGA. This CDR3 is built from 14 residues. This CDR3 reads CASSLHRVGDTQYF. CDR3 DNA: TGTGCCAGCAGCTTACACAGGGTTGGCGATACGCAGTATTTT.

The CDR3 loop is CASRQGLSRNQPQHF. In DNA form, the CDR3 reads TGTGCCAGTAGACAGGGATTGAGTCGCAATCAGCCCCAGCATTTT. The V gene is TRBV19, the J gene TRBJ1-5, with TRBD1 as a possible D gene (6 bases). CDR3 length: 15 residues. V was cut by 6 bases and J by 2 bases, with 14 bases left in between. Per the germline V gene, CDR1 is LNHDA and CDR2 is SQIVND (reference sequence). The full variable domain, with the rest looked up from reference TRBV19 and TRBJ1-5, is DGGITQSPKYLFRKEGQNVTLSCEQNLNHDAMYWYRQDPGQGLRLIYYSQIVNDFQKGDIAEGYSVSREKKESFPLTVTSAQKNPTAFYLCASRQGLSRNQPQHFGDGTRLSIL.

This chain joins TRBV7-6 and TRBJ1-2, with TRBD1 matching 8 bases. The V segment lost 1 base and the J segment 5 bases; nucleotides outside the gene matches: 3. Germline loops: CDR1 SGHVS, CDR2 FNYEAQ. This CDR3 has 14 residues. CDR3 sequence (DNA): TGTGCCAGCAGCTTAGGCACAGGGGGATATGGCTACACCTTC. It is translated as CASSLGTGGYGYTF.

The chain uses TRBV4-2 and TRBJ1-2; TRBD1 aligns across 9 bases. Germline assignment: CDR1 LGHNA and CDR2 YNFKEQ. The CDR3 totals 17 residues. With 0 bases clipped from V and 5 bases from J, the junction kept 10 bases outside the gene matches. The CDR3 here is CASSQDLRGQGGYGYTF. In DNA, the CDR3 is TGTGCCAGCAGCCAAGATCTCAGGGGACAGGGAGGATATGGCTACACCTTC.